This is a list of T cell receptor beta chains from one sample in a study of blood T cell repertoires in COVID-19. The assay was immunoSEQ multiplex PCR, and TCRdb's table has in-frame clones only and misses some. The repertoire includes roughly 250,000 clones, around 89% of them detected once, and more than 0.95% sits in the top ten. The material sequenced was PBMCs or T cells enriched from blood (not recorded which). These receptors were obtained from a woman aged 40 to 50 with acute COVID-19. Each CDR3 is given without its conserved first and last residue. A clone size is listed for some rows: how often the clone was seen (once, few, many), or a class if it is expanded.

j_call clone_size v_call cdr3_aa
TRBJ1-1 . TRBV6-5 ASWTGVPATEAF
TRBJ2-3 . TRBV6-5 ASSYNRGHTDTQY
TRBJ1-6 . TRBV19 ASSATSGNSPLH
TRBJ2-4 . TRBV12-3/TRBV12-4 ASSFEAQNIQY
TRBJ2-7 . TRBV13 ASSSGTLYEQY
TRBJ1-3 . TRBV28 ASRRGGVHSGNTIY
TRBJ2-1 . TRBV7-3 ASSLTRDTPIDEQF
TRBJ1-5 . TRBV4-3 ASSQDLLSNQPQH
TRBJ2-6 . TRBV19 ASSTESGPSGANVLT
TRBJ1-4 . TRBV2 ASSAGTGTEKLF
TRBJ1-1 . TRBV27 ASRVGQGAIPNTEAF
TRBJ1-1 few TRBV3-1/TRBV3-2 ASSPGQGANTEAF
TRBJ2-7 . TRBV7-3 ASSAGTGYHEQY
TRBJ2-1 . TRBV5-1 ASRPTGLSYNEQF
TRBJ1-1 . TRBV11-2 ASSLTGGTEAF
TRBJ1-2 . TRBV18 ASSPLNRGLDYGYT
TRBJ2-4 once TRBV18 ASSRRDFKNIQY
TRBJ1-4 . TRBV5-1 ASSLVIGTGQSEKLF
TRBJ2-5 . TRBV24-1 ALTEGDLKTPQY
TRBJ1-3 . TRBV28 ASSRSMTSGNTIY
TRBJ2-7 . TRBV27 ASSLTGGTYEQY
TRBJ1-1 once TRBV29-1 SVEQGLNTEAF
TRBJ1-2 . TRBV12-3/TRBV12-4 ASSLAGEGYT
TRBJ1-1 . TRBV25-1 ASSFEREWAEAF
TRBJ2-7 . TRBV15 ATSRDTTTSYEQY
TRBJ1-2 . TRBV7-9 ASSFLTGNYGYT
TRBJ1-2 once TRBV18 ASINDRANYGYT
TRBJ2-1 . TRBV29-1 SGGGGLGQF
TRBJ2-7 . TRBV27 ASGDYPTYEQY
TRBJ1-5 . TRBV29-1 SAGEAPGQPQH
TRBJ1-3 . TRBV11-2 ASSLARATSGNTIY
TRBJ2-1 . TRBV19 ASSRSHRDSSYNEQF
TRBJ2-1 . TRBV3-1/TRBV3-2 ASSHLRAGGDNEQF
TRBJ1-2 . TRBV12-3/TRBV12-4 ASSLQQGGGYT
TRBJ2-1 . TRBV25-1 ASSDLTKAAGVSEQF
TRBJ1-4 . TRBV29-1 SVRQGQGEKLF
TRBJ1-5 . TRBV4-1 ASSLGQGNQPQH
TRBJ2-6 . TRBV28 ASSLRQGGGANVLT
TRBJ1-2 . TRBV7-9 ASSPRQSTVVGGYT
TRBJ2-5 . TRBV11-2 ASSLVSGRALQETQY
TRBJ2-1 . TRBV18 ASSPPTSGSLKQF
TRBJ1-6 once TRBV28 ASRPGQGNNSPLH
TRBJ2-6 . TRBV5-4 ASRFSSGANVLT
TRBJ1-1 . TRBV28 ASKNPGVGAAF
TRBJ1-2 . TRBV28 ASSLSRTGGVYGYT
TRBJ2-1 . TRBV24-1 ATSVGTSGKSEQF